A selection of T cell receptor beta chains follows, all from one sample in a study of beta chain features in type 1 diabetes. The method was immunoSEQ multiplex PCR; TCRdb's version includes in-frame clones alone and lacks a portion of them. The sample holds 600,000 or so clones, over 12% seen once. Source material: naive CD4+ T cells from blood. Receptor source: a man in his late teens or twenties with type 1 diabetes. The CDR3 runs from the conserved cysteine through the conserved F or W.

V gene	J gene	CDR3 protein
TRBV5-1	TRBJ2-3	CASSPGRVPPSTDTQYF
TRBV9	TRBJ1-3	CASSLAGTGVYTIYF
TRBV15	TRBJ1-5	CATSRVPGLGNQPQHF
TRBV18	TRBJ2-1	CASSPALYNEQFF
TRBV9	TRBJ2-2	CASSVGVIAVTGELFF
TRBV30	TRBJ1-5	CAWSLQGDQPQHF
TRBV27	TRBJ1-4	CASSRGFGNEKLFF
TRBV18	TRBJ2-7	CASSPPASTYEQYF
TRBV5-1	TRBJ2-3	CASSQMTGGAYGYF
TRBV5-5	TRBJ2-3	CASSFIGDVRTDTQYF
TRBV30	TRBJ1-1	CAWIATSEAFF
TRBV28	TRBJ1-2	CASRLRRLGHGYTF
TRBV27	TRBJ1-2	CASSLVRQQILYGYTF
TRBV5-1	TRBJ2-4	CASSLGIGQGTNIQYF
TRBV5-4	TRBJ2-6	CASSLRPGVLTF
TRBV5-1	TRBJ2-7	CASSLVGGEQYF
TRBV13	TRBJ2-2	CASSPRGGELFF
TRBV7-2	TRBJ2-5	CASPSGAGGPEETQYF
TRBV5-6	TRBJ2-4	CASSWDRHNIQYF
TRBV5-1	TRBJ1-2	CASSFGGDGYTF
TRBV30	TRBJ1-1	CAWCRGTTEAFF
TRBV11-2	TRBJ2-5	CASSLRGGETQYF
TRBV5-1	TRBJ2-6	CASSLVQGSGANVLTF
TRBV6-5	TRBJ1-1	CASSHRDRVTEAFF
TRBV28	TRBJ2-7	CASSLLYEQYF
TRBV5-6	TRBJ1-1	CASSFGGEDTEAFF
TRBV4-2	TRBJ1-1	CASSRGKGRGEAFF
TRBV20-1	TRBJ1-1	CRGGDRGAFF
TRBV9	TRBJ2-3	CASSVVSGRAPDTQYF
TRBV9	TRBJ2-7	CASSDRDGSYEQYF
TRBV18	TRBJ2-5	CASSPGSQETQYF
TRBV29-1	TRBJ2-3	CSVEGRSSTDTQYF
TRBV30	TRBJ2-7	CAWSVRLMGEQYF
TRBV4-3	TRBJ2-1	CASSQVSGGDNEQFF
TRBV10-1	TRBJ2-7	CASSEAVTGSGEQYF
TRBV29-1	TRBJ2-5	CSATTSVETQYF
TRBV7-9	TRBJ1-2	CASSLPRRMGIYGYTF